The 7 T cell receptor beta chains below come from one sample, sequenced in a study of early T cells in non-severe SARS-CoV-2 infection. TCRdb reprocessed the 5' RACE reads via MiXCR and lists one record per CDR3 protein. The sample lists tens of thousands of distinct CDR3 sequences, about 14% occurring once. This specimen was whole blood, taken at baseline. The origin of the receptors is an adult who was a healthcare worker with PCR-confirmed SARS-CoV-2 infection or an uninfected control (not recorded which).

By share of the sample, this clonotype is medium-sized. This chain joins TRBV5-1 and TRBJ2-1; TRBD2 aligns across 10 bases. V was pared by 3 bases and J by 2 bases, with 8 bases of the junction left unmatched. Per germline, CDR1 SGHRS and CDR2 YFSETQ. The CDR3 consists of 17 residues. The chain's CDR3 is CASSWSSGSPTYNEQFF. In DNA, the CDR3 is TGCGCCAGCAGCTGGTCTAGCGGGAGTCCCACCTACAATGAGCAGTTCTTC.

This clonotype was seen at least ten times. CDR3 region: CSARDIRGTDTQYF. CDR3 coding DNA: TGCAGTGCTAGAGATATCAGAGGCACAGATACGCAGTATTTT. The rearrangement joins TRBV20-1 to TRBJ2-3; D gene unclear. The CDR3 is made up of 14 amino acids. The V gene lost 0 bases and the J gene lost 1 base, with 8 bases spanning the gap. Germline lookup yields CDR1 DFQATT and CDR2 SNEGSKA (reference sequence).

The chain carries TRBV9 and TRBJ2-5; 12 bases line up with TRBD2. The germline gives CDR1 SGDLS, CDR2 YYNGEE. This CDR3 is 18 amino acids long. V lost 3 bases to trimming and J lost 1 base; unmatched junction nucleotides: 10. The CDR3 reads CASSAGTSGPTPQETQYF. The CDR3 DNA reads TGTGCCAGCAGCGCCGGGACTAGCGGGCCTACCCCCCAAGAGACCCAGTACTTC. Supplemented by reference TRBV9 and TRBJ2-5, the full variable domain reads DSGVTQTPKHLITATGQRVTLRCSPRSGDLSVYWYQQSLDQGLQFLIQYYNGEERAKGNILERFSAQQFPDLHSELNLSSLELGDSALYFCASSAGTSGPTPQETQYFGPGTRLLVL.

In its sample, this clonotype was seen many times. CDR3 coding DNA: TGTGCCAGCAGCTCTACTCGGGGCACAGATACGCAGTATTTT. This encodes CASSSTRGTDTQYF. The chain combines TRBV2 with TRBJ2-3; D uncertain. Trimming removed 6 bases at V and 1 base at J, with 11 bases between. The CDR3 totals 14 residues. The germline gives CDR1 SNHLY, CDR2 FYNNEI.

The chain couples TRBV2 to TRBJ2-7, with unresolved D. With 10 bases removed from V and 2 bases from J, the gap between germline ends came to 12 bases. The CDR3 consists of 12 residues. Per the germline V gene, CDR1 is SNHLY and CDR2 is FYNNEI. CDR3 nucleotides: TGTGCCACCTCCGGGCAGGCCTACGAGCAGTACTTC. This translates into CATSGQAYEQYF.

The CDR3 is CASSVAVSSYNEQFF. The CDR3 DNA reads TGTGCCAGCAGTGTAGCGGTAAGCTCCTACAATGAGCAGTTCTTC. V usage is TRBV6-5 and J usage is TRBJ2-1; a weak D match, TRBD2 (6 bases). Germline V lookup: CDR1 MNHEY, CDR2 SVGAGI. This CDR3 contains 15 residues. V lost 5 bases and J lost 0, with 11 bases in between.

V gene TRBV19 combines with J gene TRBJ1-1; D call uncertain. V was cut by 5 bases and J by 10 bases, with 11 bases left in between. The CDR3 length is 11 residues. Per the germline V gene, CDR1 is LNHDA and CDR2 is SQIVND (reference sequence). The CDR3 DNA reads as TGTGCCAGTAGTTTGGGCCCCGGAGCTTTCTTT. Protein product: CASSLGPGAFF.